This T cell receptor (beta chain) was captured in a study of cytomegalovirus exposure and HLA in healthy donors (dated 2017 in TCRdb). As for the study more broadly: In an earlier analysis of some 550 of the donors, 276 Gb of sequence data and approximately 100 million unique TCR beta sequences from 150 million to 200 million T cells were reported. An early release that covered roughly 600 HLA-typed donors contained approximately 300 gigabases of sequencing data and tens of millions of unique TCR sequences. Of the approximately 400 genotyped donors, around 81% fell in the genetic ancestry cluster associated with self-reported Caucasian donors. The study aimed to test whether signatures of past pathogen exposure could be identified by cataloging public T cell receptors. The study used immunosequencing to profile the T cell repertoires of 670 or so subjects and linked those repertoires to cytomegalovirus serostatus. Besides the first cohort of roughly 640 subjects, a separate validation cohort made up of 120 different subjects was used. High-throughput TCR immunosequencing, statistical association of individual TCRs with disease status, and machine learning were combined to predict cytomegalovirus infection status. A later analysis re-analyzed previously published TCR beta repertoires from 666 donors and added high-resolution HLA genotyping to study TCR occurrence patterns. Rather than using new phenotypic data, the later analysis identified candidate immune exposures from TCR beta sequences and from how often those sequences occurred across donors. To decide whether each TCR beta V gene segment behaved as functional or pseudogenic, an earlier analysis of fewer than 750 of the donors relied on high-throughput TCR beta sequencing. Alongside the repertoire data, information on donor age, sex, ethnicity and CMV serostatus was compiled. A later genetic analysis took genome-wide SNP genotypes for about 55% of the roughly 670 donors and used that subset as a discovery cohort. All discovery cohort repertoires had been generated on a single sequencing platform. Class I and class II HLA loci were covered by the typing at four-digit resolution. Typing coverage differed by locus: A, B, C, DRB1 and DQB1 were typed in roughly 620-630 donors, DQA1 in about 500, DPA1 in approximately 610, and DPB1 in about 450. A few DR-DQ haplotypes were treated as single units for association and clustering because of strong linkage in the cohort. Among around 400 genotyped donors of the cohort, an average of about 240,000 unique TCR beta nucleotide sequences was sequenced per donor, of which 15% to 20% were non-productive. Results and caveats for the whole study, not just this receptor: In a later analysis, TCR association rates were found to vary across HLA loci, with the most associated TCRs seen for DRB1 alleles and the fewest for HLA-C alleles. Because HLA typing was missing for some donors at each locus, association tests included only the typed subset. Compared with the 666-donor mean, donors in an Asian-associated ancestry cluster had fewer N-insertions in productive TCRs, according to a later genetic analysis. Correlated functional status among segregating V segments might be attributable to linkage disequilibrium, but an unknown experimental factor could not be ruled out. Immune exposure information for the cohort was limited to CMV serostatus. Roughly uniform sequencing depth across donors was assumed in presence/absence analyses, although this assumption may not hold. In an earlier analysis of some 500 of the donors, most TCR beta V segments appeared in productive rearrangements about 87% or about 30% of the time, broadly matching IMGT annotations. According to a later analysis, parvovirus B19, influenza, CMV and Epstein-Barr virus appeared linked to several top co-occurrence clusters. About 17 rarely observed V segments, including chromosome 9 orphons, were excluded from the earlier analysis of about 610 of the donors because counts were too low. A cluster of highly shared sequence variants was judged likely to represent a technical artifact of the sequencing pipeline. In a later analysis, HLA-associated TCR beta chains were found to be more clonally expanded and to have lower generation probabilities than equally common non-associated chains. Cytomegalovirus status was reported to be diagnosed by the classifier with high specificity and sensitivity in both the original and validation cohorts. According to the authors, the approach could potentially be generalized to other disease states and immunological phenotypes. A further reported finding was that TCR beta sequences accurately predicted the HLA-A and HLA-B alleles for most subjects in the first cohort. Most TCR sequences were seen in very few donors, while some public TCRs were found in many individuals. V-gene and J-gene trimming of TCR beta chains was associated with a missense DCLRE1C variant in a later genetic analysis, and the association was replicated in an independent cohort. A few of the identified cytomegalovirus-associated TCR beta chains were confirmed in vitro to be specific for cytomegalovirus antigens. When HLA alleles, especially DR and DQ, strongly co-occurred, attributing TCR associations to individual alleles was difficult. Some IMGT-functional V segments, including TRBV6-2 and TRBV6-3, could not be told apart with the 87-base-pair reads, so those segments were excluded. According to a later analysis, most CMV-associated TCR beta chains appeared to be HLA-restricted, and the HLA associations seemed to be driven largely by CMV exposure. The study listed over 150 TCR beta chains as associated with cytomegalovirus. The cohort was sequenced for TCR beta chains only, and without alpha or paired-chain data the features that could be detected were limited. In a later analysis, some 18,000 TCR beta sequences were associated with specific HLA alleles at a false discovery rate of 0.05.

Remarks on this clone: What antigen it recognizes has not been identified. Base qualities are not at hand, and no much larger clone is one base apart.

To prepare the library, the immunoSEQ multiplex PCR assay was applied. A mixture of 60 forward primers for TCR Vbeta segments and 13 reverse primers for TCR Jbeta segments was used in the multiplex PCR. A multiplex PCR assay on genomic DNA amplified the CDR3 region of rearranged TCR beta genes. On the Illumina HiSeq System, the amplified TCR beta libraries were sequenced as 87-base-pair reads. Turning to the authors' computational methods: A later analysis tallied tens of millions of unique TCR beta chains across the 700 or so repertoires, and some 12 million of those chains were shared by two or more donors. To remove PCR and sequencing errors, raw reads were error-corrected and collapsed into unique sequences using a nearest-neighbor algorithm that merged closely related sequences. CDR3 sequences were aligned to IMGT reference sequences to assign V, D and J gene segments. For a sequence to be retained, a match of at least six nucleotides was required to both a V gene segment and a J gene segment. Rearrangements were classified as productive when the CDR3 lacked stop codons and remained in frame with V and J, and all other rearrangements were classified as non-productive. Following IMGT convention, CDR3 was defined as the stretch from the second conserved V-encoded cysteine to the conserved J-encoded phenylalanine. The earlier analysis of about 570 of the donors excluded any sequence lacking an unambiguous match to a single V gene segment. An earlier analysis of several hundred of the donors classified V segments as functional when productive rearrangements were above 56.7% and as segregating when the standard deviation between donors was above 5%. A statistical classification framework was built to diagnose cytomegalovirus status from the catalog of TCR beta chain sequences. In a later analysis, TCR nucleotide sequences were compared against IMGT/GENE-DB human TR gene sequences so that V and J genes could be assigned. In a later analysis, CDR3 sequences and most-parsimonious VDJ recombination scenarios were assigned using the TCRdist pipeline. In a later analysis, every TCR beta chain was defined by the combination of its CDR3 amino acid sequence and its V-gene family, and reads without a unique V-gene family were dropped. In a later analysis, some 600 highly shared, low-generation-probability nucleotide sequences were removed to address suspected cross-contamination and a sequencing artifact. A later analysis calculated a clonal expansion index for each public chain from normalized within-repertoire ranks of inferred template counts. In a later analysis, generation probabilities were computed using a VDJ recombination model fitted to out-of-frame rearrangements, and the results were checked against IGoR. In a later analysis, TCR-TCR, TCR-HLA and TCR-CMV co-occurrence was scored with hypergeometric tests, and a repertoire-size bias correction was applied to TCR pairs. To estimate false discovery rates, a later analysis permuted the HLA or CMV assignments 20 times. A later analysis grouped co-occurring TCRs with DBSCAN, adding TCRdist sequence similarity when clustering within HLA-allele-positive subsets. Repertoires with fewer than 30,000 or more than 120,000 public chains were left out of co-occurrence clustering, as were five repertoires with anomalous nucleotide sharing. TCRdb holds this immuneACCESS table with in-frame rearrangements only. Some clones are missing; in checked studies, unresolved V genes explain under half, and the rest has no known cause. The D gene and trimming were derived from the DNA, and the V and J assignments and clone size from that table. This sample gives around 190,000 clones in total; about 77% of them show up just once. Roughly 3% of the sample lies in the top ten.

The cohort consisted of approximately 690 healthy bone marrow donors. All cohort members were sampled while nominally healthy, although unrecorded immune exposures were likely present. The donor tested CMV seronegative and was one of the 352 seronegative cohort members. A peripheral blood sample was collected from each donor, and TCR beta sequencing was performed on peripheral blood mononuclear cells. Genomic DNA extraction from the blood cell samples was performed with the Qiagen DNeasy Blood Extraction Kit. CDR1 and CDR2, looked up from the germline V gene, are MGHRA and YSYEKL. Trimming costs V 0 bases and J 2 bases, and their ends lie 11 bases apart. The CDR3 spans 16 residues, from the cysteine through the phenylalanine. Of all the DNA, just the CDR3 is kept, 48 bases in frame from base 1.

The sequence is built from TRBV4-1 and TRBJ1-3; a weak D assignment points to TRBD1 (6 bases agree). The sample taken for sequencing was PBMCs. The receptor comes from a woman aged 30 to 39 in good health and CMV-seronegative. The CDR3 loop reads CASSQEAHRAGNTIYF. The DNA reads as follows: TGCGCCAGCAGCCAAGAGGCCCACAGGGCTGGAAACACCATATATTTT.